This T cell receptor beta chain stems from a study of shared clonotypes between healthy human individuals. CDR3 length: 11 residues. V was clipped by 4 bases and J by 6 bases, with 7 bases between them. The germline gives CDR1 MGHDK, CDR2 SYGVNS. Study observations and caveats: Around 5.4% of naive CD4 clonotypes were common to several donors. Represented diversity, genetic and exposure-history alike, was limited by few donors.

This clone was counted only a few times. Its antigen is undetermined. The assay was immunoSEQ multiplex PCR, and TCRdb's table has in-frame clones only and misses some. The sample contains under 2,500,000 clones, approximately 94% of which appear only once. The source is a man aged 18 to 29 in good health. Sequencing input: naive CD4+ T cells sorted from blood. Indicated subset: CD45RA+ positively selected. This chain links TRBV25-1 with TRBJ2-7, with D unclear. CDR3 in DNA: TGTGCCAGCAGTGGTGCAGCCGAGCAGTACTTC. Protein: CASSGAAEQYF.